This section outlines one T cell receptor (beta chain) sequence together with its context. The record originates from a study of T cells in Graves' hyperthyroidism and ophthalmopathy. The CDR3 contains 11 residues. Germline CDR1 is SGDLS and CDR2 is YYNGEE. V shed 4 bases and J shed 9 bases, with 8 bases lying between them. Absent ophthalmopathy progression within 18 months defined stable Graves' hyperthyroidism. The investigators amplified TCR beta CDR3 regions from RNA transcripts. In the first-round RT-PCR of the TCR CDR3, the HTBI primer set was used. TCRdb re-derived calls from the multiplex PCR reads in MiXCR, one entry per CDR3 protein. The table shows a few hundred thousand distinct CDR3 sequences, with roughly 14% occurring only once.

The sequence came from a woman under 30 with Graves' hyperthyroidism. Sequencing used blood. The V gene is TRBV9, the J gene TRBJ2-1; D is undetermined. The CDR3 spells CASSLNAEQFF. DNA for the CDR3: TGTGCCAGCAGCCTCAACGCTGAGCAGTTCTTC.